The entry below gives a single T cell receptor beta chain sequence along with its context. Generated by immunoSEQ multiplex PCR, the TCRdb table keeps only in-frame clones and is missing some. The sample lists over 150,000 clones, around 84% occurring once. These data come from a study of blood T cell repertoires in COVID-19. Overall study context: The analysed material was cDNA or gDNA that came from T cells, B-cell-depleted T cells, or PBMCs.

With V trimmed by 2 bases and J by 0 bases, 13 bases remained unmatched. The CDR3 runs to 18 residues. CDR1 and CDR2 (germline): GTSNPN, SVGIG (reference sequence). Sequenced sample: peripheral blood. This clonotype was obtained from a man aged 60 to 75 with COVID-19, enrolled during active disease. The genes are TRBV30 and TRBJ2-4; 7 bases are shared with TRBD1. CDR3 sequence (DNA): TGTGCCTGGAGTTTCCACTTACAGGGGAGTGGAGCCAAAAACATTCAGTACTTC. This gives the protein CAWSFHLQGSGAKNIQYF.